The clone carrying this TCR beta chain showed up just a few times. The antigen is not known. The authors incorporated unique molecular identifiers into the TCR beta cDNA libraries. TCRdb independently ran MiXCR on the PCR reads; one entry per CDR3 protein. Here the sample spans 750,000 to 950,000 distinct CDR3 sequences, about 50% being singletons. The data belong to a study of post-analysis software for immune sequencing data. Looking at the study overall: Several disease courses (relapsing-remitting, secondary progressive and progressive-relapsing) of multiple sclerosis were included.

Study results and limitations: Controls showed lower frequencies than patients for roughly 5 TRBV segments, and TRBV5-6, TRBV5-1 and TRBV20-1 were among these.

The germline V gene encodes CDR1 SQVTM and CDR2 ANQGSEA. J lost 0 bases, V lost 3 bases, and 10 bases had no gene match. The CDR3 contains 16 residues. The TCR comes from a girl under 18 with multiple sclerosis. The chain has TRBV29-1 and TRBJ1-2; 7 bases match TRBD1. The material sequenced was blood. This chain's CDR3 is CSVDQPPGQTNYGYTF. Here the CDR3 DNA reads TGCAGCGTTGATCAGCCCCCGGGACAGACTAACTATGGCTACACCTTC.